The 2 T cell receptor beta chains reported below all come from one sample, sequenced in a study of blood T cell repertoires in COVID-19. The data were produced by immunoSEQ multiplex PCR, yet TCRdb's version contains in-frame clones alone and is incomplete. The table records 25,000 to 35,000 clones, approximately 91% of them present only once. The sequenced sample consisted of peripheral blood. The receptor set was obtained from a human donor in a cohort sampled during active COVID-19.

The rearrangement uses TRBV2 and TRBJ2-3; TRBD2 agrees at 10 bases. From germline, CDR1 is SNHLY and CDR2 FYNNEI. Trimming at V came to 11 bases and at J to 2 bases, leaving 4 bases not matched to a gene. The CDR3 covers 13 residues. CDR3 sequence (DNA): TGTGCCCTTAGCGGGGGGTCCACAGATACGCAGTATTTT. Translation: CALSGGSTDTQYF.

The chain couples TRBV11-1 to TRBJ2-2; TRBD2 agrees at 8 bases. V shed 10 bases and J 6 bases; nucleotides not matched to a gene: 7. CDR1 SGHAT and CDR2 FQDESV come from the germline V gene (reference sequence). The CDR3 covers 13 residues. The CDR3, as DNA: TGTGCCACGAGACTAGCGTTAGCCGGGGAGCTGTTTTTT. Amino acid sequence: CATRLALAGELFF. The variable domain in full, with the rest retrieved from reference TRBV11-1 and TRBJ2-2, is EAEVAQSPRYKITEKSQAVAFWCDPISGHATLYWYRQILGQGPELLVQFQDESVVDDSQLPKDRFSAERLKGVDSTLKIQPAELGDSAMYLCATRLALAGELFFGEGSRLTVL.